This TCR beta chain was identified in a study of shared clonotypes between healthy human individuals. Only in-frame clones appear in the TCRdb table, and some are missing; sequencing was by immunoSEQ multiplex PCR. The table has roughly 2.4 million clones, approximately 96% seen once. Germline-derived CDR1 and CDR2 are SNHLY and FYNNEI. CDR3 length equals 13 residues. V lost 5 bases and J lost 10, with 16 bases in between. This TCR was recovered from a man aged 18 to 30 in good health. This chain joins TRBV2 and TRBJ2-3, with D perhaps TRBD2 (7 bases). Sequenced input: naive CD4+ T cells sorted from blood. Subset noted: CD45RA+ positively selected. The CDR3 nucleotides read TGTGCCAGCAGTATTCCAACAGGGAGGGCGCAGTATTTT. Translation: CASSIPTGRAQYF.